The sequence of this T cell receptor (beta chain) was determined in a study of cytomegalovirus exposure and HLA in healthy donors. General study findings and limits: Among TCR sequences, most were rare, though some public TCRs appeared in many donors.

V was clipped by 6 bases and J by 4 bases; unmatched bases: 3. Germline V lookup: CDR1 MDHEN, CDR2 SYDVKM. The CDR3 is 13 amino acids. In the case of this clone: Its antigen is still unknown.

PCR primers comprised 60 Vbeta and 13 Jbeta primers. Some clones are missing from TCRdb's copy, which holds only in-frame ones; the method was immunoSEQ multiplex PCR. This repertoire shows about 130,000 clones, roughly 74% found once; its top ten account for around 3.9%. The chain uses TRBV28 and TRBJ2-7; 10 bases are a match to TRBD1. The TCR sequence derives from a man in his forties in good health and CMV-seronegative. Input material: PBMCs. The CDR3 bases are TGTGCCAGCAGAGGGACAGGGGATTACGAGCAGTACTTC. This codes for CASRGTGDYEQYF.